This T cell receptor beta chain originates from a study of T cells in Graves' hyperthyroidism and ophthalmopathy (dated by TCRdb to 2018 to 2020). In the study overall: Peripheral blood was sampled at the time of initial diagnosis, prior to any treatment. TCR Vbeta CDR3 sequencing of roughly 140 peripheral blood samples (around 45 ophthalmopathy, 75 hyperthyroidism and approximately 17 progressor patients) is reported in the paper. After sampling, hyperthyroidism patients received methimazole starting at 30 mg daily, and ophthalmopathy patients received high-dose intravenous methylprednisolone. TCR V-J signatures able to tell the groups apart were searched for in a discovery cohort of 100 patients, of whom around 42 had Graves' ophthalmopathy and around 56 had stable Graves' hyperthyroidism. Whether ophthalmopathy could be predicted prospectively was tested in an independent validation cohort made up of under 20 hyperthyroidism patients plus 17 patients who later progressed to ophthalmopathy. The roughly 94 discovery patients were randomly divided into training and test sets at a 7:3 ratio. The study also compared thyroid tissue and blood T-cell repertoires from 6 or 7 Graves' hyperthyroidism patients.

Paper-wide results and their limitations: Ophthalmopathy was separated from stable hyperthyroidism by a 13 V-J signature model, with approximately 86% sensitivity and approximately 81% specificity obtained in cross-validation and 80%/75% obtained in testing. In validation, progression to ophthalmopathy was predicted by the model with nearly 71% sensitivity and 72.22% specificity, a median of 6.5 months before onset. No statistical method was used to set the sample size in advance, and investigators knew the group allocation. Most expanded thyroid clonotypes (frequency above 0.001) were also detected in blood, suggesting blood repertoires may reflect thyroid immune responses.

A patient counted as having stable Graves' hyperthyroidism if no progression to ophthalmopathy occurred over 18 months of follow-up. Hyperthyroidism patients were newly diagnosed, had a disease duration of under 2 months, and were aged 18 to 65 years. Patients with uncontrolled infections, other autoimmune diseases, pregnancy or lactation were excluded. Diagnoses were based on clinical symptoms, serum thyroxine and TRAb, thyroid ultrasound and orbital computed tomography. Ficoll-Paque density gradient centrifugation was used to isolate PBMCs from 10 ml of fresh peripheral blood. Trizol reagent was used to extract total RNA, and RNA quality was then checked on an Agilent 2100 Bioanalyzer. At least ten counts were recorded for this clonotype. Its antigen is not yet known. No clone much larger than this one lies a single base away; base qualities are absent. TCR beta CDR3 regions were amplified from RNA transcripts. For the first round of RT-PCR on the TCR CDR3, the HTBI primer set was used together with the Qiagen OneStep RT-PCR kit. A second multiplex PCR round built the libraries, followed by size selection and purification. Sequencing of the libraries was done on an Illumina HiSeq2000 using paired-end 100 bp reads. Regarding the original processing steps: SOAPnuke was used to process the raw data, throwing out any read that contained adapters or uncalled bases, had a mean Phred below 15, or lacked an exact constant-primer or identifier match. High-quality paired reads were merged using COPE v1.2.5, and each unique nucleotide sequence was defined as a clonotype. MiTCR v1.1 was used to align the clonotypes against IMGT TRBV, TRBD and TRBJ reference segments. The analysis was restricted to V-J combinations with a frequency above 0.0001, which together covered approximately 99% of the repertoires. A TCS score was defined as the ratio between F50 (clonal expansion) and ExV (chaos), using BLOSUM62-based TCRdist between CDR3 peptides within each V-J. Welch's t-statistics and random forest reduced roughly 540 V-J features to 13, which were used in a naive Bayes classifier (R e1071). The public reads were reprocessed in TCRdb via fastp at Q25 and MiXCR, keeping in-frame beta chains. All rows with the same CDR3 protein become a single entry with the most common DNA and genes. TCRdb, not the authors, supplied the V and J calls. This sample comprises some 460,000 distinct CDR3 sequences, approximately 14% of them detected only once. The biggest ten clones account for 13% to 15% of the sample.

The specimen sequenced was blood. This TCR was recovered from a woman between 18 and 29 years old with Graves' hyperthyroidism.

The DNA sequence follows: TGTGCCACCAGGGGGGGGGGTCTAGCGAGCACAGATACGCAGTATTTT. It specifies CATRGGGLASTDTQYF. Rearrangement joined TRBV24-1 to TRBJ2-3, and 7 junctional nucleotides match TRBD2. From the cysteine up to the phenylalanine, the CDR3 has a length of 16 residues. Left in the record is the CDR3 DNA by itself, 48 bases read in frame from the first base. Trimmed from V: 7 bases; trimmed from J: 0 bases; junction bases lacking a gene match: 9. The germline V gene provides CDR1 KGHDR and CDR2 SFDVKD.